This T cell receptor beta chain derives from a study of Tregs in tolerant kidney transplant recipients. V shed 1 base and J shed 2 bases, with 17 bases lying between them. This CDR3 comprises 17 residues. Germline CDR1 and CDR2: ENHRY and SYGVKD. Mixed chimerism was transient after nonmyeloablative marrow transplants from related graft donors. Method: immunoSEQ multiplex PCR; TCRdb's copy keeps in-frame clones and lacks some. Of some 47,000 clones in the sample, approximately 89% were seen once. Sequenced material: CD8+ T cells from blood (PBMCs), taken 12 months after the transplant. The TCR sequence derives from a human patient who received a combined kidney and bone marrow transplant. Some of these T cells may belong to the graft donor. The V call is TRBV10-3, the J call TRBJ2-5; TRBD1 might be the D (6 bases). The CDR3 region is CAISEWDTLNTQETQYF. The CDR3 DNA is TGTGCCATCAGTGAGTGGGACACCCTTAACACTCAAGAGACCCAGTACTTC.